This TCR beta chain was sequenced in a study of Graves' ophthalmopathy and Graves' hyperthyroidism. There are many counts of this clonotype. The target antigen is unknown. The CDR3 covers 16 residues. Germline CDR1 and CDR2: SGDLS and YYNGEE. Deletions cut 0 bases from V and 5 bases from J, with 14 bases between. The sequenced template was RNA, covering the TCR beta CDR3 region. Amplification began with first-round RT-PCR using HTBI primers, then second-round multiplex PCR was performed. In TCRdb, the multiplex PCR reads were re-called with MiXCR into one record per CDR3 protein. Seen here are 500,000 to 800,000 distinct CDR3 sequences, about 38% observed once, and the top ten hold more than 2.5%. Study-wide results and caveats: A 13-signature model separated ophthalmopathy from stable hyperthyroidism, reaching approximately 88% sensitivity and 80% to 83% specificity cross-validated.

The source of the PBMCs was approximately 10 ml of fresh peripheral blood. Material: peripheral blood. The TCR sequence derives from an adult man with Graves' ophthalmopathy. The chain recombines TRBV9 with TRBJ2-2; D unresolved. The CDR3 sequence: CASSVGLVGGTGELFF. Here the CDR3 DNA reads TGTGCCAGCAGCGTAGGGCTGGTCGGTGGAACCGGGGAGCTGTTTTTT.